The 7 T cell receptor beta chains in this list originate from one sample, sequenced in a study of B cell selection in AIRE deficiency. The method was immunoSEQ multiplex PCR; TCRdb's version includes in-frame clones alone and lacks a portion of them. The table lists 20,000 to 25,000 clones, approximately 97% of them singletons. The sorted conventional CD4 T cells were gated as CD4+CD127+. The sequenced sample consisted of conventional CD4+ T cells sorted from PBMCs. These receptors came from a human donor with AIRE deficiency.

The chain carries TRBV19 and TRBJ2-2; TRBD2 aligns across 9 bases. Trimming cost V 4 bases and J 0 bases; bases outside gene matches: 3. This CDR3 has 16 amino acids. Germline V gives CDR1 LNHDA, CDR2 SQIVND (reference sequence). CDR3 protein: CASSSGRAPNTGELFF. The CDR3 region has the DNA TGTGCCAGTAGTAGCGGGAGGGCCCCGAACACCGGGGAGCTGTTTTTT.

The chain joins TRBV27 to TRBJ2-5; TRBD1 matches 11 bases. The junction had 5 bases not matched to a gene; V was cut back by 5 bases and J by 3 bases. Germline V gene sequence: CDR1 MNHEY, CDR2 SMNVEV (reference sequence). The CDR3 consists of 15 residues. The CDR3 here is CASSQPGQGEETQYF. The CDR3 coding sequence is TGTGCCAGCAGTCAACCGGGACAGGGGGAAGAGACCCAGTACTTC.

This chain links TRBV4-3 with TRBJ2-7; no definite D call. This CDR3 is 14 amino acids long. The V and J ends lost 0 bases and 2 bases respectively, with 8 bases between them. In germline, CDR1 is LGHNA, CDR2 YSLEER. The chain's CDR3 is CASSQDRQTYEQYF. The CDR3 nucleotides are TGCGCCAGCAGCCAAGATCGCCAGACCTACGAGCAGTACTTC.

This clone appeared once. Written as DNA, the CDR3 is TGTGCCAGCAGCTTAGACCGACCGACTGGCACCTTC. It is translated as CASSLDRPTGTF. The rearrangement joins TRBV7-9 to TRBJ1-2; D remains unclear. Germline V gene data show CDR1 as SEHNR and CDR2 as FQNEAQ (reference sequence). Trimming shortened V by 1 base and J by 13 bases, and 13 bases separated the two germline ends. This CDR3 has 12 amino acids.

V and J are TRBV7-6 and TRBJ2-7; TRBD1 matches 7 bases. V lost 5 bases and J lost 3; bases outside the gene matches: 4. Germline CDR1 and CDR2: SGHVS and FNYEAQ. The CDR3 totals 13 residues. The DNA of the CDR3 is TGTGCCAGCAGCACTGGGACAGTCTACGAGCAGTACTTC. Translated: CASSTGTVYEQYF.

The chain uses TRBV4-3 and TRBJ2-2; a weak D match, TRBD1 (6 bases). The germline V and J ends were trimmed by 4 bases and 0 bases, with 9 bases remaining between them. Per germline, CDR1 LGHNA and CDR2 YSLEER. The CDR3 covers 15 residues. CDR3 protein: CASSLWTANTGELFF. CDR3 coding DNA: TGCGCCAGCAGCCTATGGACAGCGAACACCGGGGAGCTGTTTTTT.

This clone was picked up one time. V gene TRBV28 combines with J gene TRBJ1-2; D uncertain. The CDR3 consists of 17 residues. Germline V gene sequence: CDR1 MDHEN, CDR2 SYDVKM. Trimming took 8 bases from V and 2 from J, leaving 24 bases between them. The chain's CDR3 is CASLPLDGVFYNYGYTF. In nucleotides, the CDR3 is TGTGCCAGCTTACCCTTGGACGGCGTATTCTACAACTATGGCTACACCTTC.